Below are 9 T cell receptor beta chains sequenced from a single sample in a study of cytomegalovirus exposure and HLA in healthy donors. The study ran its PCR with 60 Vbeta and 13 Jbeta primers. The protocol was immunoSEQ multiplex PCR, while the TCRdb copy is restricted to in-frame clones and leaves out a portion. The sample shows approximately 190,000 clones, 85% to 90% of them seen only once. The specimen was PBMCs. Receptors originate from a man aged 30 to 45 in good health and CMV-seronegative.

V is TRBV30 and J is TRBJ2-3, with D possibly TRBD2 on 6 matching bases. V was pared by 4 bases and J by 4 bases, with 18 bases between. From germline, CDR1 is GTSNPN and CDR2 SVGIG (reference sequence). This CDR3 is built from 15 residues. CDR3 nucleotide sequence: TGTGCCTGGATAGGGTTGAGGGGAGGCGCAGATACGCAGTATTTT. It yields the protein CAWIGLRGGADTQYF.

This clone was seen only once. The V gene is TRBV9, the J gene TRBJ2-3; tentatively, D is TRBD2 (5 bases). The germline gives CDR1 SGDLS, CDR2 YYNGEE. Trimming removed 0 bases at V and 0 bases at J, with 11 bases between. The CDR3 consists of 16 residues. CDR3 sequence: CASSVVMRTSTDTQYF. CDR3 bases: TGTGCCAGCAGCGTAGTGATGAGGACTAGCACAGATACGCAGTATTTT.

V and J are TRBV5-6 and TRBJ1-2; D is undetermined. The CDR3 is 18 amino acids. Trimming left V 0 bases short and J 0 bases short, with 18 bases between. CDR1 SGHDT and CDR2 YYEEEE come from the germline V gene. Written as DNA, the CDR3 is TGTGCCAGCAGCTTGGTTCAGGTGTCAAGAACCACTAACTATGGCTACACCTTC. Amino acid sequence: CASSLVQVSRTTNYGYTF.

The genes are TRBV18 and TRBJ2-2; 7 bases map to TRBD1. Germline V gene data show CDR1 as KGHSH and CDR2 as LQKENI. V shed 4 bases and J 3 bases; nucleotides not matched to a gene: 8. The length of the CDR3 is 16 residues. CDR3 sequence (DNA): TGTGCCAGCTCACTACTCTACGGGACAGACACCGGGGAGCTGTTTTTT. Its translation is CASSLLYGTDTGELFF.

This clone came up once. The V and J genes are TRBV5-1 and TRBJ1-2, with TRBD1 identical over 7 bases. CDR1 is SGHRS, CDR2 YFSETQ, per germline. V lost 4 bases, J lost 9 bases, and 9 bases stayed unmatched. The CDR3 spans 13 residues. This CDR3 is CASSQGQRDRYTF. Here the CDR3 DNA reads TGCGCCAGCAGCCAGGGACAGAGGGATCGCTACACCTTC.

To note about this clone: The sample contains more than one DNA sequence encoding this CDR3. The CDR3 sequence: CSVGGRRLAGGSYNEQFF. The CDR3 DNA follows: TGCAGCGTTGGGGGGAGAAGACTAGCGGGGGGCTCCTACAATGAGCAGTTCTTC. J is TRBJ2-1 and V is TRBV29-1; TRBD2 matches 13 bases. The CDR3 has 18 residues. Germline values: CDR1 SQVTM, CDR2 ANQGSEA. Losses at the gene ends were 4 bases for V and 0 bases for J; bases not matched to a gene: 9.

This rearrangement joins TRBV11-2 to TRBJ1-1; weak D call: TRBD1 (5 bases). Germline CDR1 SGHAT, CDR2 FQNNGV. Trimming took 5 bases from V and 6 from J, leaving 16 bases between them. This CDR3 region has 14 residues. Here the CDR3 DNA reads TGTGCCAGCAGCGCAAGAATCTGGGGGGCTGAAGCTTTCTTT. Protein sequence: CASSARIWGAEAFF.

Only one count was recorded for this clone. This chain uses TRBV7-8 with TRBJ2-1; the D gene is possibly TRBD1 (5 bases). Trimming shortened V by 5 bases and J by 2 bases, and 16 bases separated the two germline ends. This CDR3 has 16 amino acids. The germline V gene encodes CDR1 SGHVS and CDR2 FQNEAQ. The CDR3 DNA reads TGTGCCAGCAGCCAAGGACAACAGAACCCCTACAATGAGCAGTTCTTC. It codes for CASSQGQQNPYNEQFF.

The CDR3 region is CASSTNTGNYGYTF. For the CDR3, the DNA is TGTGCCAGTAGTACAAATACAGGAAACTATGGCTACACCTTC. The J gene is TRBJ1-2, the V gene TRBV19; the D gene is possibly TRBD1 (5 bases). Trimming pared 4 bases from V and 2 bases from J, leaving 11 bases between. Germline lookup yields CDR1 LNHDA and CDR2 SQIVND (reference sequence). This CDR3 contains 14 residues.